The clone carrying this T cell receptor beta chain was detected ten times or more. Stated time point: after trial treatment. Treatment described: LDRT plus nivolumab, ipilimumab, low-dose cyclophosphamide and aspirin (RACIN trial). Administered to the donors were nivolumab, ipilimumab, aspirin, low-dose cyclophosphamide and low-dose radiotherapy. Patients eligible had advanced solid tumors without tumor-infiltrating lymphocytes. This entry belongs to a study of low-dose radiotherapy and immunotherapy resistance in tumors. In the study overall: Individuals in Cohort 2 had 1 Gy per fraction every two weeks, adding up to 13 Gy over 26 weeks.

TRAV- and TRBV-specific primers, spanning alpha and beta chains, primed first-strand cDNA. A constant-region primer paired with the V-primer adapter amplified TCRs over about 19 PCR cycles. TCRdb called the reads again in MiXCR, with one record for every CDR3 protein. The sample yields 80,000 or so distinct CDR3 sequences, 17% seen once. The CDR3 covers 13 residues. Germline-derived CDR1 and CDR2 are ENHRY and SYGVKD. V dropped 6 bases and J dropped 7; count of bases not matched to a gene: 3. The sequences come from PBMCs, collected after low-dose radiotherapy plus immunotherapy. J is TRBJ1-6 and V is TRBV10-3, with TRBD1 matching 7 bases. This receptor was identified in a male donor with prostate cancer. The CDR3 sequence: CAIRGTENSPLHF. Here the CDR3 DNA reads TGTGCCATCAGGGGGACAGAAAATTCACCCCTCCACTTT.